Presented here are 14 T cell receptor beta chains from one specimen sequenced in a study of T-cell memory formation after mild COVID-19. MiXCR, run by TCRdb on the 5' RACE reads, gives a single entry per CDR3 protein. The data show some 48,000 distinct CDR3 sequences, with roughly an eighth seen just once and around 26% held by the top ten. Sequences were obtained from PBMCs or a T cell subset sorted from them (not recorded which). The receptors come from a man in his late teens or twenties who had mild COVID-19 (a few samples of this study predate the infection). Cell type and time point are not known.

This clonotype has more than one count but fewer than ten. This chain uses TRBV18 with TRBJ1-2; 8 positions match TRBD1. Germline CDR1 KGHSH, CDR2 LQKENI. J was trimmed by 6 bases and V by 6 bases; bases with no gene match: 15. CDR3 size: 16 residues. CDR3 sequence (DNA): TGTGCCAGCTCCCGGCAGAGTGGACAGGGACGTGATGGCTACACCTTC. Its translation: CASSRQSGQGRDGYTF.

The V and J genes are TRBV5-5 and TRBJ2-5, with 8 bases lining up with TRBD1. CDR3 length: 14 amino acids. V lost 5 bases to trimming and J lost 2 bases; unmatched junction nucleotides: 5. The V gene's germline CDR1 is SGHKS and CDR2 YYEKEE (reference sequence). The CDR3 region has the DNA TGTGCCAGCAGTATGGACAGGGTACAAGAGACCCAGTACTTC. Its translation: CASSMDRVQETQYF.

V usage is TRBV20-1 and J usage is TRBJ2-3, with 10 bases that match TRBD1. There are 14 residues in the CDR3. J was trimmed by 5 bases and V by 6 bases; bases with no gene match: 8. Germline loops: CDR1 DFQATT, CDR2 SNEGSKA (reference sequence). In nucleotides, the CDR3 is TGCAGTGCCGTACGACAGGGGGCTGAAGATACGCAGTATTTT. Its protein is CSAVRQGAEDTQYF.

Only a few counts were recorded for this clonotype. The junction does not match germline at one end; this may be a read error. The V and J genes are TRBV7-8 and TRBJ1-2, with a weak D call TRBD1 (5 bases). CDR3 length: 15 residues. Looked up from germline, CDR1 is SGHVS and CDR2 is FQNEAQ. CDR3 bases: TGTGCCAGCACCTTACTCCAGGGCCCCTCCTATGGCTACACCTTC. This gives the protein CASTLLQGPSYGYTF.

This clonotype was counted ten times or more. This chain links TRBV4-2 with TRBJ2-3; 14 nucleotides match TRBD2. Trimming removed 0 bases from V and 5 bases from J; junction bases left unmatched: 7. Germline-derived CDR1 and CDR2 are LGHNA and YNFKEQ. This CDR3 has 18 amino acids. The CDR3, as DNA: TGTGCCAGCAGCCAAGAAGAGACTAGCGGGGGGGTTAGAGATACGCAGTATTTT. Translation: CASSQEETSGGVRDTQYF.

The rearrangement joins TRBV5-1 to TRBJ1-3, with D possibly matching TRBD1 (5 bases). V gave up 0 bases and J gave up 4 bases, with 8 bases separating them. The CDR3 totals 14 residues. Germline-derived CDR1 and CDR2 are SGHRS and YFSETQ. In DNA form, the CDR3 reads TGCGCCAGCAGCTTGGACAGGTCCGGAAACACCATATATTTT. Its translation is CASSLDRSGNTIYF. The full variable domain, its missing parts supplied by reference TRBV5-1 and TRBJ1-3, is KAGVTQTPRYLIKTRGQQVTLSCSPISGHRSVSWYQQTPGQGLQFLFEYFSETQRNKGNFPGRFSGRQFSNSRSEMNVSTLELGDSALYLCASSLDRSGNTIYFGEGSWLTVV.

J is TRBJ1-4 and V is TRBV7-9; D possibly corresponds to TRBD1 (5 bases). Germline loops: CDR1 SEHNR, CDR2 FQNEAQ (reference sequence). V dropped 3 bases and J dropped 6 bases, with 11 bases sitting between them. The CDR3 consists of 14 residues. CDR3 protein: CASSLEGAYEKLFF. The CDR3 DNA sequence: TGTGCCAGCAGCTTGGAAGGGGCTTATGAAAAACTGTTTTTT. Looking up the rest from reference TRBV7-9 and TRBJ1-4 gives the full variable domain: DTGVSQNPRHKITKRGQNVTFRCDPISEHNRLYWYRQTLGQGPEFLTYFQNEAQLEKSRLLSDRFSAERPKGSFSTLEIQRTEQGDSAMYLCASSLEGAYEKLFFGSGTQLSVL.

Only a few counts were recorded for this clonotype. The rearrangement links TRBV29-1 to TRBJ1-1; the match to TRBD1 covers 8 bases. From germline, CDR1 is SQVTM and CDR2 ANQGSEA. The CDR3 runs 14 residues. V was pared by 7 bases and J by 5 bases, with 12 bases of the junction left unmatched. In DNA, the CDR3 is TGCAGCGCCCGCACCCCAGGGGGCCGGACTGAAGCTTTCTTT. As protein: CSARTPGGRTEAFF.

The chain is built from TRBV6-5 and TRBJ1-5; D is undetermined. V was clipped by 5 bases and J by 2 bases, with 16 bases between them. The germline V gene has CDR1 MNHEY and CDR2 SVGAGI. This CDR3 contains 16 residues. CDR3: CASSPRTNLGNQPQHF. The CDR3 coding sequence is TGTGCCAGCAGTCCGCGGACGAACCTGGGCAATCAGCCCCAGCATTTT.

In this sample, this clonotype turned up a few times. The chain joins TRBV10-1 to TRBJ2-3; D is possibly TRBD2 (5 bases). The germline CDR1 and CDR2 sequences are WNHNN and SYGVQD (reference sequence). V gave up 4 bases and J gave up 5 bases, with 10 bases separating them. This CDR3 contains 13 residues. DNA of the CDR3: TGCGCCAGCAGTGGGGAGACGGGAGATACGCAGTATTTT. Its protein product is CASSGETGDTQYF.

CDR3 sequence reads: CASSFTGGLGNEQFF. Written as DNA, the CDR3 is TGTGCCAGCAGCTTCACAGGGGGATTAGGCAATGAGCAGTTCTTC. J is TRBJ2-1 and V is TRBV7-3; TRBD1 matches 8 bases. V was pared by 3 bases and J by 6 bases, with 7 bases of the junction left unmatched. Germline CDR1 is SGHTA and CDR2 is FQGTGA. This CDR3 contains 15 residues.

The chain links TRBV27 to TRBJ1-1; possibly TRBD1 for D (5 bases). Trimming took 8 bases from V and 5 from J, leaving 15 bases between them. This CDR3 contains 13 residues. CDR1 and CDR2 from the germline V gene are MNHEY and SMNVEV (reference sequence). As DNA, the CDR3 is TGTGCCAGCTGCACTCCGGGGGGAACTGAAGCTTTCTTT. Residues: CASCTPGGTEAFF.

The gene calls are TRBV12-3 or TRBV12-4 and TRBJ2-2, with a possible D match to TRBD2 (5 bases). V lost 6 bases and J 6 bases, leaving 11 bases between the germline ends. This CDR3 is built from 13 residues. The CDR3 DNA sequence: TGTGCCAGCAGGGGGAGCCCCCCCGGGGAGCTGTTTTTT. Its translation: CASRGSPPGELFF.

The table lists this clonotype with a few counts. The V and J genes are TRBV5-1 and TRBJ2-5; the match to TRBD2 covers 15 bases. This CDR3 has 17 residues. Losses at the gene ends were 4 bases for V and 2 bases for J; bases not matched to a gene: 6. Germline loops: CDR1 SGHRS, CDR2 YFSETQ. The CDR3, as DNA: TGCGCCAGCAGCCCGGGACTAGCGGGGGGCATACAAGAGACCCAGTACTTC. Translated: CASSPGLAGGIQETQYF.